The T cell receptor (beta chain) under discussion was sequenced for a study of blood T cell repertoires in COVID-19. Generated by immunoSEQ multiplex PCR, the TCRdb table keeps only in-frame clones and is missing some. The sample records some 65,000 clones, around 80% being singletons. The V segment lost 0 bases and the J segment 8 bases; nucleotides outside the gene matches: 6. The germline gives CDR1 SQVTM, CDR2 ANQGSEA. This CDR3 is 13 amino acids long. Sequenced: peripheral blood. J is TRBJ2-7 and V is TRBV29-1; the match to TRBD1 covers 8 bases. This TCR was recovered from a woman aged 65 to 85 with acute or convalescent COVID-19. The CDR3 protein is CSVEDAGRGQQYF. CDR3 DNA sequence: TGCAGCGTTGAAGATGCAGGCAGGGGGCAGCAGTACTTC.